Given below is one T cell receptor beta chain in context. This entry belongs to a study of blood T cell repertoires in COVID-19. About the research overall: The samples span acute and convalescent COVID-19 from the United States, Italy and Spain. T cells, B-cell-depleted T cells, or PBMCs provided the cDNA or gDNA that served as material.

Original data processing: How many nucleated cells were present was estimated from reference gene primer amplification. Clones were read by immunoSEQ multiplex PCR, and TCRdb kept only the in-frame ones, dropping some. V, J and clone size were drawn from that table, and D and trimming were deduced from the DNA. The table includes 150,000 to 200,000 clones, about 83% detected once. Input material: peripheral blood. This TCR was sampled from a man aged 55 to 70 with acute or convalescent COVID-19.

The CDR3 nucleotides are TGCAGCGTTGGAACCGAGAACTATGGCTACACCTTC. It codes for CSVGTENYGYTF. This sequence joins TRBV29-1 and TRBJ1-2; no firm D call. Trimming removed 4 bases at V and 2 bases at J, with 8 bases between. CDR3 size: 12 residues. Per the germline V gene, CDR1 is SQVTM and CDR2 is ANQGSEA.